This T cell receptor (beta chain) was identified during a study of blood T cell repertoires in COVID-19. The CDR3 contains 13 residues. V shed 2 bases and J shed 10 bases, with 12 bases lying between them. The germline CDR1 and CDR2 sequences are SNHLY and FYNNEI. Here immunoSEQ multiplex PCR was the method, and the copy in TCRdb shows in-frame clones only, minus some. The data contain about 310,000 clones, roughly 91% of them seen just once; the ten biggest clones take up 1%. V and J are TRBV2 and TRBJ2-1; D possibly corresponds to TRBD2 (6 bases). The sample taken for sequencing was peripheral blood. The sequence derives from a man aged 45-65 years with active or convalescent COVID-19. The CDR3 is CASSETPRDEQFF. In DNA, the CDR3 is TGTGCCAGCAGTGAAACCCCGCGGGACGAGCAGTTCTTC.